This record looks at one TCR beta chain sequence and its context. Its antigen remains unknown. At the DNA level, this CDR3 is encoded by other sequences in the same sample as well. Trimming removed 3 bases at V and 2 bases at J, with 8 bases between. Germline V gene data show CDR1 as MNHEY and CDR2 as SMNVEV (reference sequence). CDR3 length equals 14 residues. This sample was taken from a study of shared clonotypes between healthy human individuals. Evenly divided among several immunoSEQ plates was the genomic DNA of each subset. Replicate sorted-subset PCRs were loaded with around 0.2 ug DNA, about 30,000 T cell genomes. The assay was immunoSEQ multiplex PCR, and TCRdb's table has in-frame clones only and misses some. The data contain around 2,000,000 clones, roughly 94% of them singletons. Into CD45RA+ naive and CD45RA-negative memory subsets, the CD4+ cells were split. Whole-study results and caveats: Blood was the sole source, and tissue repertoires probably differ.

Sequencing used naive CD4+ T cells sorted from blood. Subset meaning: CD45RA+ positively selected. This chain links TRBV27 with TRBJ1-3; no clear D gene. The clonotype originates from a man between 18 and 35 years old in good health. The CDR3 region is CASSLGGAGNTIYF. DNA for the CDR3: TGTGCCAGCAGTTTGGGCGGGGCTGGAAACACCATATATTTT.